A single sample gave rise to the 30 T cell receptor beta chains below, sequenced in a study of cytomegalovirus exposure and HLA in healthy donors. Assay: immunoSEQ multiplex PCR; the TCRdb copy retains only in-frame clones and omits some. The sample shows just over 65,000 clones, around 97% of them seen only once. The sample was PBMCs. The receptors stem from a woman aged 18-29 years in good health and CMV-seropositive.

The V call is TRBV7-9, the J call TRBJ2-1, with 8 bases identical to TRBD1. Germline trimming cut 5 bases from V and 9 bases from J; bases unmatched to any gene: 15. Germline V gene lookup returns CDR1 SEHNR and CDR2 FQNEAQ (reference sequence). CDR3 size: 16 residues. The CDR3 loop is CASSNERTGKIGEQFF. The CDR3 DNA is TGTGCCAGCAGCAACGAGCGGACAGGGAAGATCGGTGAGCAGTTCTTC. The full variable domain, with the rest looked up from reference TRBV7-9 and TRBJ2-1, is DTGVSQNPRHKITKRGQNVTFRCDPISEHNRLYWYRQTLGQGPEFLTYFQNEAQLEKSRLLSDRFSAERPKGSFSTLEIQRTEQGDSAMYLCASSNERTGKIGEQFFGPGTRLTVL.

V gene TRBV6-5 combines with J gene TRBJ2-3; weak D call: TRBD1 (6 bases). Trimming shortened V by 6 bases and J by 5 bases, and 9 bases separated the two germline ends. CDR3 length: 12 residues. CDR1 is MNHEY, CDR2 SVGAGI, per germline. DNA of the CDR3: TGTGCCAGCAGGCGGACAGAAGATACGCAGTATTTT. Protein sequence: CASRRTEDTQYF.

The V gene is TRBV7-8, the J gene TRBJ1-1, with a weak D call TRBD1 (5 bases). The CDR3 sequence is 16 residues long. Looked up from germline, CDR1 is SGHVS and CDR2 is FQNEAQ. Trimming left V 0 bases short and J 2 bases short, with 13 bases between. CDR3 nucleotide sequence: TGTGCCAGCAGCTTAGCAGGTGGGGCAGTTAACACTGAAGCTTTCTTT. It specifies CASSLAGGAVNTEAFF. Variable domain in full (rest from reference TRBV7-8 and TRBJ1-1): GAGVSQSPRYKVAKRGQDVALRCDPISGHVSLFWYQQALGQGPEFLTYFQNEAQLDKSGLPSDRFFAERPEGSVSTLKIQRTQQEDSAVYLCASSLAGGAVNTEAFFGQGTRLTVV.

The V gene is TRBV6-5, the J gene TRBJ2-1; D uncertain. Germline V lookup: CDR1 MNHEY, CDR2 SVGAGI. Trimming stripped 0 bases from V and 0 bases from J, with 9 bases between. This CDR3 region has 16 residues. The CDR3 loop is CASSYSRVASYNEQFF. DNA of the CDR3: TGTGCCAGCAGTTACTCGAGAGTAGCCTCCTACAATGAGCAGTTCTTC.

This clone was counted a single time. The chain has TRBV11-2 and TRBJ2-5; D possibly corresponds to TRBD1 (5 bases). V was clipped by 4 bases and J by 0 bases, with 12 bases between them. The CDR3 spans 15 residues. Germline lookup yields CDR1 SGHAT and CDR2 FQNNGV. This CDR3 reads CASSSGYRHQETQYF. CDR3 coding DNA: TGTGCCAGCAGCTCAGGGTACAGGCACCAAGAGACCCAGTACTTC.

The chain links TRBV5-1 to TRBJ1-4, with 7 bases that match TRBD1. The CDR3 runs 18 residues. V lost 5 bases and J lost 0; bases outside the gene matches: 13. Germline CDR1 is SGHRS and CDR2 is YFSETQ. CDR3 sequence (DNA): TGCGCCAGCAGAAGGGACAGATTAAACCGCGCAACTAATGAAAAACTGTTTTTT. Translation: CASRRDRLNRATNEKLFF.

This clone was picked up one time. The V and J genes are TRBV2 and TRBJ2-7, with 9 bases lining up with TRBD2. CDR1 is SNHLY, CDR2 FYNNEI, per germline. This CDR3 region has 14 residues. Germline trimming cut 8 bases from V and 0 bases from J; bases unmatched to any gene: 5. The CDR3 coding sequence is TGTGCCAGCCGGGATAGCGGGAGCTCCTACGAGCAGTACTTC. It specifies CASRDSGSSYEQYF. Complete variable domain (other parts from reference TRBV2 and TRBJ2-7): EPEVTQTPSHQVTQMGQEVILRCVPISNHLYFYWYRQILGQKVEFLVSFYNNEISEKSEIFDDQFSVERPDGSNFTLKIRSTKLEDSAMYFCASRDSGSSYEQYFGPGTRLTVT.

This rearrangement joins TRBV27 to TRBJ2-7, with D hard to call. This CDR3 region has 13 residues. Germline CDR1 and CDR2: MNHEY and SMNVEV (reference sequence). Trimming cost V 8 bases and J 2 bases, with 13 bases left between them. For the CDR3, the DNA is TGTGCCAGCGCGGCTACTCCCACCTACGAGCAGTACTTC. Protein sequence: CASAATPTYEQYF.

This sequence joins TRBV2 and TRBJ1-5, with 8 bases fitting TRBD1. Germline CDR1 SNHLY, CDR2 FYNNEI. The trim removed 5 bases at V and 5 bases at J, leaving 11 bases unmatched. This CDR3 region has 16 residues. The CDR3 DNA reads as TGTGCCAGCAGTCCTACTTGGACAGGGAGAGATCAGCCCCAGCATTTT. It codes for CASSPTWTGRDQPQHF.

V gene TRBV27 combines with J gene TRBJ2-7, with 11 bases matching TRBD2. Germline CDR1 reads MNHEY; CDR2 reads SMNVEV (reference sequence). After removal of 8 bases from V and 4 bases from J, the junction contained 4 bases not matched to a gene. The CDR3 consists of 13 residues. The CDR3: CASGTSGSYEQYF. The CDR3 DNA sequence: TGTGCCAGCGGGACTAGCGGAAGTTACGAGCAGTACTTC.

The chain links TRBV11-2 to TRBJ2-3; a possible D gene is TRBD2 (6 bases). Per germline, CDR1 SGHAT and CDR2 FQNNGV. The ends were cut back, 4 bases at V and 0 bases at J, with 14 bases in the middle. The CDR3 consists of 16 residues. CDR3 in amino acids: CASSSEEGTSTDTQYF. Here the CDR3 DNA reads TGTGCCAGCAGCTCCGAAGAGGGGACTAGCACAGATACGCAGTATTTT.

The chain couples TRBV9 to TRBJ2-7, with a tentative D call TRBD1 (6 bases). The V gene lost 0 bases and the J gene lost 0 bases, with 13 bases spanning the gap. CDR1 is SGDLS and CDR2 is YYNGEE in the germline V gene. This CDR3 spans 16 amino acids. The CDR3 DNA sequence: TGTGCCAGCAGCGTAGTCACAGGGTTCGGCTCCTACGAGCAGTACTTC. Amino acids: CASSVVTGFGSYEQYF.

J is TRBJ2-3 and V is TRBV27; 10 nucleotides agree with TRBD1. V lost 5 bases to trimming and J lost 4 bases; unmatched junction nucleotides: 12. The germline CDR1 and CDR2 sequences are MNHEY and SMNVEV (reference sequence). CDR3 length: 17 residues. CDR3 sequence (DNA): TGTGCCAGCAGTAGCTACCGGGACAGGGGAGCGGCAGATACGCAGTATTTT. Residues: CASSSYRDRGAADTQYF.

The chain employs TRBV28 and TRBJ1-2; D gene uncertain. Trimming removed 5 bases at V and 1 base at J, with 5 bases between. Germline values: CDR1 MDHEN, CDR2 SYDVKM. CDR3 size: 12 residues. The CDR3 region has the DNA TGTGCCAGCAGTACAAGTAACTATGGCTACACCTTC. It is translated as CASSTSNYGYTF.

This clone is a singleton in its sample. The chain couples TRBV28 to TRBJ2-7, with 7 nucleotides matching TRBD1. With V trimmed by 6 bases and J by 1 base, 3 bases remained unmatched. Per germline, CDR1 MDHEN and CDR2 SYDVKM. The CDR3 length is 13 residues. CDR3 nucleotides: TGTGCCAGCAGCCGGACAGGTTCCTACGAGCAGTACTTC. Translation: CASSRTGSYEQYF.

This chain joins TRBV19 and TRBJ2-1; 7 bases are shared with TRBD1. The CDR3 sequence is 14 residues long. The V gene end was trimmed by 1 base and the J gene end by 7 bases; junction bases not matched to a gene: 4. Per the germline V gene, CDR1 is LNHDA and CDR2 is SQIVND (reference sequence). The CDR3 DNA is TGTGCCAGTAGTATAGGACAGGGTGGGAATGAGCAGTTCTTC. This translates into CASSIGQGGNEQFF.

The CDR3 is CASSETRTGNWQYF. DNA for the CDR3: TGTGCCAGCAGTGAAACTCGGACAGGGAATTGGCAGTACTTC. The genes are TRBV2 and TRBJ2-7, with 8 bases fitting TRBD1. The CDR3 is 14 amino acids. The germline V gene has CDR1 SNHLY and CDR2 FYNNEI. J was trimmed by 9 bases and V by 2 bases; bases with no gene match: 9.

This clone has only one observation. The chain is built from TRBV11-2 and TRBJ2-7, with 7 bases matching TRBD2. The CDR3 consists of 15 residues. The trim removed 0 bases at V and 2 bases at J, leaving 4 bases unmatched. The germline V gene encodes CDR1 SGHAT and CDR2 FQNNGV. The CDR3, as DNA: TGTGCCAGCAGCTTAGATTCTAGCGGCCCCTACGAGCAGTACTTC. This encodes CASSLDSSGPYEQYF.

J is TRBJ1-2 and V is TRBV30; a possible D gene is TRBD1 (6 bases). V dropped 1 base and J dropped 2 bases, with 14 bases sitting between them. The germline V gene encodes CDR1 GTSNPN and CDR2 SVGIG (reference sequence). There are 15 residues in the CDR3. CDR3 sequence reads: CAWSDRGGANYGYTF. The CDR3 DNA reads TGTGCCTGGAGTGACCGAGGGGGGGCGAACTATGGCTACACCTTC. Filled out from reference TRBV30 and TRBJ1-2, the complete variable domain reads SQTIHQWPATLVQPVGSPLSLECTVEGTSNPNLYWYRQAAGRGLQLLFYSVGIGQISSEVPQNLSASRPQDRQFILSSKKLLLSDSGFYLCAWSDRGGANYGYTFGSGTRLTVV.

V gene TRBV5-1 combines with J gene TRBJ2-1, with D possibly TRBD1 on 6 matching bases. Germline CDR1 and CDR2: SGHRS and YFSETQ. CDR3 length: 15 amino acids. The V and J ends lost 1 base and 5 bases respectively, with 13 bases between them. CDR3 sequence reads: CASSLLVDSNNEQFF. The CDR3 coding sequence is TGCGCCAGCAGCTTGCTGGTGGACAGCAACAATGAGCAGTTCTTC. The whole variable domain, filled in from reference TRBV5-1 and TRBJ2-1, reads KAGVTQTPRYLIKTRGQQVTLSCSPISGHRSVSWYQQTPGQGLQFLFEYFSETQRNKGNFPGRFSGRQFSNSRSEMNVSTLELGDSALYLCASSLLVDSNNEQFFGPGTRLTVL.

The chain couples TRBV29-1 to TRBJ2-7; 9 bases agree with TRBD2. The germline V gene has CDR1 SQVTM and CDR2 ANQGSEA. The CDR3 is made up of 15 amino acids. Losses at the gene ends were 5 bases for V and 3 bases for J; bases not matched to a gene: 11. CDR3 nucleotides: TGCAGCGTTCGTAGGGATACTAGCGGGTTCTACGAGCAGTACTTC. Amino acids: CSVRRDTSGFYEQYF.

The chain recombines TRBV11-2 with TRBJ2-1, with TRBD2 matching over 7 bases. In germline, CDR1 is SGHAT, CDR2 FQNNGV. The CDR3 loop spans 16 amino acids. V lost 1 base, J lost 15 bases, and 18 bases stayed unmatched. This CDR3 is CASSLVTRVAGLPGFF. Here the CDR3 DNA reads TGTGCCAGCAGCTTAGTTACTCGGGTAGCGGGTCTCCCGGGGTTCTTC.

The V gene is TRBV7-6, the J gene TRBJ2-7; TRBD1 aligns across 9 bases. CDR3 length: 16 amino acids. In germline, CDR1 is SGHVS, CDR2 FNYEAQ. V lost 2 bases and J lost 3; bases outside the gene matches: 8. In DNA form, the CDR3 reads TGTGCCAGCAGCTTATTGGTGGGACAGGGATACTACGAGCAGTACTTC. The encoded protein is CASSLLVGQGYYEQYF.

The chain is built from TRBV9 and TRBJ2-6; a possible D gene is TRBD1 (6 bases). The V end lost 0 bases, the J end lost 0 bases, and 13 bases lay between the germline ends. This CDR3 is 18 amino acids long. Germline lookup yields CDR1 SGDLS and CDR2 YYNGEE. Here the CDR3 DNA reads TGTGCCAGCAGCGTAGGAGGGACAAGAAGCTCTGGGGCCAACGTCCTGACTTTC. It codes for CASSVGGTRSSGANVLTF.

This chain joins TRBV7-9 and TRBJ2-7, with 9 bases lining up with TRBD1. This CDR3 has 15 residues. Germline V gene data show CDR1 as SEHNR and CDR2 as FQNEAQ (reference sequence). V lost 5 bases and J lost 2; bases outside the gene matches: 7. The CDR3 reads CASSKPGTGPYEQYF. The CDR3, as DNA: TGTGCCAGCAGCAAGCCCGGGACAGGGCCCTACGAGCAGTACTTC. The variable domain in full, with the rest retrieved from reference TRBV7-9 and TRBJ2-7, is DTGVSQNPRHKITKRGQNVTFRCDPISEHNRLYWYRQTLGQGPEFLTYFQNEAQLEKSRLLSDRFSAERPKGSFSTLEIQRTEQGDSAMYLCASSKPGTGPYEQYFGPGTRLTVT.

A single count supports this clone. The chain uses TRBV20-1 and TRBJ1-5; no clear D gene. Germline lookup yields CDR1 DFQATT and CDR2 SNEGSKA (reference sequence). The CDR3 contains 11 residues. Trimming took 5 bases from V and 7 from J, leaving 9 bases between them. The CDR3 bases are TGCAGTGCTCGGGGAACACAGCCCCAGCATTTT. As protein: CSARGTQPQHF.

The genes are TRBV19 and TRBJ2-7; 11 bases line up with TRBD1. With V trimmed by 6 bases and J by 0 bases, 4 bases remained unmatched. Germline V CDR1 and CDR2: LNHDA, SQIVND (reference sequence). The CDR3 runs 15 residues. CDR3 sequence (DNA): TGTGCCAGTAGCATCGGGACAGGGGGCTCCTACGAGCAGTACTTC. It specifies CASSIGTGGSYEQYF.

V gene TRBV4-1 combines with J gene TRBJ2-7, with 7 bases aligning to TRBD2. Per germline, CDR1 MGHRA and CDR2 YSYEKL. This CDR3 is 16 amino acids long. The J segment lost 5 bases and the V segment lost 0 bases, leaving 10 bases of the junction unmatched. As DNA, the CDR3 is TGCGCCAGCAGCCAAGATGTGGGGGAGGGCCACAACGAGCAGTACTTC. As protein: CASSQDVGEGHNEQYF.

In nucleotides, the CDR3 is TGTGCCAGCAGCTATCGGGGACTAGCCTTCCAAGAGACCCAGTACTTC. Its translation: CASSYRGLAFQETQYF. V usage is TRBV9 and J usage is TRBJ2-5; 9 bases match TRBD2. V gave up 4 bases and J gave up 1 base; unmatched junction bases: 8. This CDR3 comprises 16 residues. CDR1 is SGDLS and CDR2 is YYNGEE in the germline V gene.

This sequence joins TRBV19 and TRBJ2-2, with 13 bases aligning to TRBD2. After removal of 3 bases from V and 1 base from J, the junction contained 5 bases not matched to a gene. Germline CDR1 and CDR2: LNHDA and SQIVND (reference sequence). CDR3 length equals 18 residues. The CDR3 loop is CASSIKLAGGGNTGELFF. CDR3 in DNA: TGTGCCAGTAGTATTAAACTAGCGGGAGGGGGGAACACCGGGGAGCTGTTTTTT.